This paragraph covers one TCR beta chain sequence. Its target is unknown. This specimen belongs to a study of graft-versus-host responses after intestinal transplantation. Measured with immunoSEQ multiplex PCR; TCRdb has only the in-frame clones, and not every one. The table records about 88,000 clones, around 93% of them present only once. V was pared by 1 base and J by 4 bases, with 7 bases of the junction left unmatched. Per germline, CDR1 LNHNV and CDR2 YYDKDF (reference sequence). The CDR3 length is 16 residues. The J gene is TRBJ1-5, the V gene TRBV15, with 7 bases that match TRBD1. The sample was unstimulated CD4+ T cells sorted from spleen or lymph node cells, taken before transplant. This clonotype was obtained from a human donor who was the organ donor for an intestinal transplant. CDR3 bases: TGTGCCACCAGCAGAGCGGACAGGTACCCGAATCAGCCCCAGCATTTT. It is translated as CATSRADRYPNQPQHF.